This entry lists 10 T cell receptor beta chains sequenced from one sample in a study of blood T cells in healthy people across ages. A sample-barcoded 5' primer and a J-beta primer mix were used in a second PCR of about 7 to 12 cycles. MiXCR, applied by TCRdb to the 5' RACE reads, yields one record per CDR3 protein. The data show 800,000 or so distinct CDR3 sequences, 35% to 60% seen once. Source material: blood. These receptors all stem from a man of 80 years or more in good health.

The genes are TRBV12-3 or TRBV12-4 and TRBJ1-5; TRBD1 is a possible D gene (5 bases). Trimming removed 1 base from V and 6 bases from J, with 7 bases in between. This CDR3 comprises 13 residues. CDR3: CASSLGGPQPQHF. CDR3 bases: TGTGCCAGCAGTTTAGGGGGACCTCAGCCCCAGCATTTT.

Only a few counts were recorded for this clonotype. V gene TRBV5-1 combines with J gene TRBJ2-3; D uncertain. CDR1 is SGHRS, CDR2 YFSETQ, per germline. Trimming stripped 2 bases from V and 2 bases from J, with 21 bases between. The CDR3 loop spans 18 amino acids. CDR3 nucleotides: TGCGCCAGCAGCTTCGACCCCCCGGGCCCGAAGGTCACAGATACGCAGTATTTT. Its translation is CASSFDPPGPKVTDTQYF.

The chain uses TRBV20-1 and TRBJ1-2; D gene unclear. The CDR3 is 11 residues long. Germline V lookup: CDR1 DFQATT, CDR2 SNEGSKA (reference sequence). The V and J ends lost 6 bases and 3 bases respectively, with 8 bases between them. The CDR3 coding sequence is TGCAGTGCAAAGGCAGACTATGGCTACACCTTC. Translation: CSAKADYGYTF.

This clonotype was observed many times. The chain joins TRBV7-8 to TRBJ2-5; D is possibly TRBD1 or TRBD2 (5 bases each). Germline V CDR1 and CDR2: SGHVS, FQNEAQ. V lost 1 base, J lost 4 bases, and 13 bases lay in between. This CDR3 is built from 15 residues. CDR3 nucleotides: TGTGCCAGCAGCTTAGGGTTGCCAGGGAGAGAGACCCAGTACTTC. Protein: CASSLGLPGRETQYF.

This clonotype has at least ten counts. The chain employs TRBV12-3 or TRBV12-4 and TRBJ2-1; no firm D call. V shed 7 bases and J shed 6 bases, with 13 bases lying between them. The CDR3 spans 13 residues. The DNA for the CDR3 is TGTGCCAGCACCTCCGGCCCAGCCAATGAGCAGTTCTTC. The encoded protein is CASTSGPANEQFF.

The J gene is TRBJ2-5, the V gene TRBV27; no reliable D call. V was cut by 8 bases and J by 3 bases, with 10 bases left in between. This CDR3 has 12 amino acids. Germline CDR1 MNHEY, CDR2 SMNVEV (reference sequence). CDR3 coding DNA: TGTGCCAGCGGCCTATTGAAAGAGACCCAGTACTTC. Amino acids: CASGLLKETQYF.

The chain links TRBV29-1 to TRBJ2-3; TRBD2 aligns across 9 bases. V lost 2 bases, J lost 0 bases, and 9 bases stayed unmatched. The CDR3 runs to 17 residues. Germline V lookup: CDR1 SQVTM, CDR2 ANQGSEA. CDR3 protein: CSVESSGTSTSTDTQYF. The CDR3 nucleotides are TGCAGCGTTGAATCTAGCGGGACTAGTACTAGCACAGATACGCAGTATTTT.

This clonotype came up a few times. The CDR3 spells CASSSTRAGPSYNEQFF. In DNA, the CDR3 is TGTGCCAGCAGTTCCACCCGAGCGGGACCCTCCTACAATGAGCAGTTCTTC. This chain connects TRBV27 to TRBJ2-1, with TRBD2 matching 7 bases. Losses at the gene ends were 4 bases for V and 0 bases for J; bases not matched to a gene: 9. CDR3 size: 17 residues. From germline, CDR1 is MNHEY and CDR2 SMNVEV (reference sequence).

This clonotype was counted only a few times. This chain connects TRBV30 to TRBJ2-1, with 7 bases fitting TRBD2. The CDR3 sequence is 13 residues long. CDR1 GTSNPN and CDR2 SVGIG come from the germline V gene (reference sequence). The junction had 4 bases not matched to a gene; V was cut back by 1 base and J by 7 bases. Here the CDR3 DNA reads TGTGCCTGGAGTGGGCTAGCGGATAATGAGCAGTTCTTC. Its protein is CAWSGLADNEQFF. Complete variable domain (other parts from reference TRBV30 and TRBJ2-1): SQTIHQWPATLVQPVGSPLSLECTVEGTSNPNLYWYRQAAGRGLQLLFYSVGIGQISSEVPQNLSASRPQDRQFILSSKKLLLSDSGFYLCAWSGLADNEQFFGPGTRLTVL.

The chain recombines TRBV25-1 with TRBJ2-4; TRBD1 might be the D (5 bases). The DNA end lines up better with TRBJ2-7; the J call may be wrong. The V gene's germline CDR1 is MGHDK and CDR2 SYGVNS. The CDR3 extends over 11 amino acids. CDR3 in amino acids: CASSIQGEQYF. The DNA for the CDR3 is TGTGCCAGCAGTATTCAGGGCGAGCAGTACTTC.